This T cell receptor (beta chain) was documented in a study of OX40 agonist ivuxolimab in advanced cancers. Study overall: At doses from 0.01 to 10 mg/kg, patients were given intravenous ivuxolimab every 2 weeks. Those treated in dose escalation had hepatocellular carcinoma, melanoma, renal cell cancer or head and neck cancer.

This clone was seen just once. As yet, its antigen is unknown. The protocol was immunoSEQ multiplex PCR, while the TCRdb copy is restricted to in-frame clones and leaves out a portion. The sample carries about 43,000 clones, 86% recorded once. The germline V gene has CDR1 LNHDA and CDR2 SQIVND (reference sequence). Trimming stripped 1 base from V and 8 bases from J, with 14 bases between. This CDR3 region has 14 residues. Study-wide points: In a subset of nonresponders, normalized T-cell clonal expansion was also low.

Patients were ineligible given autoimmune disease history or systemic immunosuppression. The sequenced sample was CD4+ or CD8+ T cells sorted from blood, obtained in a trial of the OX40 agonist ivuxolimab. This receptor was taken from an adult with an advanced solid tumor such as melanoma, head and neck, liver or kidney cancer. This chain joins TRBV19 and TRBJ1-1; a possible D gene is TRBD1 (6 bases). DNA of the CDR3: TGTGCCAGTAGTATAGGGCCAGGGGCCATAGAAGCTTTCTTT. Protein: CASSIGPGAIEAFF.